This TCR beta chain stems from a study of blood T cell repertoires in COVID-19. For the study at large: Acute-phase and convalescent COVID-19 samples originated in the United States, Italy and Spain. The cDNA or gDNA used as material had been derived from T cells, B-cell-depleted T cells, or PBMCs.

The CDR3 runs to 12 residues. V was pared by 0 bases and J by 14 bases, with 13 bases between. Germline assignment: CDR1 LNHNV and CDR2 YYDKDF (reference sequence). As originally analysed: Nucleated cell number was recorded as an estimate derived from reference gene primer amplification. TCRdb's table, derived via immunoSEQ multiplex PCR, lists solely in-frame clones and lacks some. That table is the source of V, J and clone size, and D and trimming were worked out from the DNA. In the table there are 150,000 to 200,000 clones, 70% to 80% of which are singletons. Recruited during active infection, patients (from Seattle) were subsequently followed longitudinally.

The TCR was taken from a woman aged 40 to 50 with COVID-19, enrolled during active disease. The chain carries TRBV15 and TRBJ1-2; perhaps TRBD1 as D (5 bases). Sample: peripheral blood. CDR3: CATSRDGRVKTF. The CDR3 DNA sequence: TGTGCCACCAGCAGAGACGGCAGGGTTAAAACCTTC. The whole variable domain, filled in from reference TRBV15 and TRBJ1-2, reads DAMVIQNPRYQVTQFGKPVTLSCSQTLNHNVMYWYQQKSSQAPKLLFHYYDKDFNNEADTPDNFQSRRPNTSFCFLDIRSPGLGDTAMYLCATSRDGRVKTFGSGTRLTVV.